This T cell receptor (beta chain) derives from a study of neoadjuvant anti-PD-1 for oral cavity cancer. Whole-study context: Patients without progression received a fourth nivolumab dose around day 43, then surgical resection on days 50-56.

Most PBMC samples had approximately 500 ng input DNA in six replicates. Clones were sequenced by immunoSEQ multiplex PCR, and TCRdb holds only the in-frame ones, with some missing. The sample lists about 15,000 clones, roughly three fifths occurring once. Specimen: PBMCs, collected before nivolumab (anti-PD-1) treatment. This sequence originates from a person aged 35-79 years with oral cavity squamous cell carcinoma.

The chain's CDR3 is CASSVGTYEQYF. CDR3 sequence (DNA): TGTGCCAGCAGTGTCGGGACCTACGAGCAGTACTTC. The chain uses TRBV28 and TRBJ2-7; maybe TRBD2 (5 bases). This CDR3 region has 12 residues. Trimming left V 5 bases short and J 2 bases short, with 7 bases between. CDR1 MDHEN and CDR2 SYDVKM come from the germline V gene. Supplemented by reference TRBV28 and TRBJ2-7, the full variable domain reads DVKVTQSSRYLVKRTGEKVFLECVQDMDHENMFWYRQDPGLGLRLIYFSYDVKMKEKGDIPEGYSVSREKKERFSLILESASTNQTSMYLCASSVGTYEQYFGPGTRLTVT.